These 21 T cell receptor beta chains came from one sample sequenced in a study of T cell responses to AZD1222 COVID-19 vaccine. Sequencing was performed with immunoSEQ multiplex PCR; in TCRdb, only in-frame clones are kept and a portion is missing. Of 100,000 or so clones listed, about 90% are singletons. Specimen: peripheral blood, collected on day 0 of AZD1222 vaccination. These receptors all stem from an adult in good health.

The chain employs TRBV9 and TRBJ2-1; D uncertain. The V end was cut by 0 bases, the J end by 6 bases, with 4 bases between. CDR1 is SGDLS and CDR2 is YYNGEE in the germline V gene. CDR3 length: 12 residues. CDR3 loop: CASSVDSNEQFF. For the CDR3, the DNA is TGTGCCAGCAGCGTAGATTCCAATGAGCAGTTCTTC.

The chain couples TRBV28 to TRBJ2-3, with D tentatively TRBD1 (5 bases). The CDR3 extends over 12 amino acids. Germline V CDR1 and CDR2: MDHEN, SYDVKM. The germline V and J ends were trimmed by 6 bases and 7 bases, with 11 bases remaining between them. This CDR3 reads CASSKDTNTQYF. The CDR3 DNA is TGTGCCAGCAGCAAGGACACCAATACGCAGTATTTT. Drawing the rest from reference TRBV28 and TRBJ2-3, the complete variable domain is DVKVTQSSRYLVKRTGEKVFLECVQDMDHENMFWYRQDPGLGLRLIYFSYDVKMKEKGDIPEGYSVSREKKERFSLILESASTNQTSMYLCASSKDTNTQYFGPGTRLTVL.

CDR3: CASSFRAGGDEQFF. The CDR3 DNA is TGTGCCAGCAGTTTCAGAGCGGGAGGCGATGAGCAGTTCTTC. V usage is TRBV2 and J usage is TRBJ2-1, with TRBD2 identical over 9 bases. Germline V CDR1 and CDR2: SNHLY, FYNNEI. The length of the CDR3 is 14 residues. Trimming removed 5 bases from V and 8 bases from J; junction bases left unmatched: 7.

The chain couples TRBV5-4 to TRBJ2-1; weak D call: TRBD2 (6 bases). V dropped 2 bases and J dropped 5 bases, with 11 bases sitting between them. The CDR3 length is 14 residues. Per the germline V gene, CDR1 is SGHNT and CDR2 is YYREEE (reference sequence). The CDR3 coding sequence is TGTGCCAGCAGCTTCGGCGGGGCGAACAATGAGCAGTTCTTC. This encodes CASSFGGANNEQFF.

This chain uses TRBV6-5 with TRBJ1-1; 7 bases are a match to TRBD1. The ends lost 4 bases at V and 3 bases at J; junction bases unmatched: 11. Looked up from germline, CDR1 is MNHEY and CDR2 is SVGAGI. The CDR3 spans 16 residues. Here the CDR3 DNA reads TGTGCCAGCAGTTCCCTCTCCAGGGGGTCGGACACTGAAGCTTTCTTT. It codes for CASSSLSRGSDTEAFF.

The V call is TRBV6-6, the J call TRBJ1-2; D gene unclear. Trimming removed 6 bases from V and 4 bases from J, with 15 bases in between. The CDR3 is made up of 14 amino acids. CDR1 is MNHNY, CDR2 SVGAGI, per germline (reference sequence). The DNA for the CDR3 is TGTGCCAGCAGCTACCCAAGTCCCGCCTATGGCTACACCTTC. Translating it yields CASSYPSPAYGYTF.

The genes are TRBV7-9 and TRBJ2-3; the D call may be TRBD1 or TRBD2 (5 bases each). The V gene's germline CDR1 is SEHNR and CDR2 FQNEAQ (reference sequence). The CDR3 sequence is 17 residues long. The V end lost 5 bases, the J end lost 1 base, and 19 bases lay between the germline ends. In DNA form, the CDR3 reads TGTGCCAGCAGCATCAGCGCCCGGGACCGACGCACAGATACGCAGTATTTT. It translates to CASSISARDRRTDTQYF.

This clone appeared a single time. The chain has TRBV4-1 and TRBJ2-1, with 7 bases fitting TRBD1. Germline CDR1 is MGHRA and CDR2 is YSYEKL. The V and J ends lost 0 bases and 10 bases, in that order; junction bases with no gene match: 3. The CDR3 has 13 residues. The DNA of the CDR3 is TGCGCCAGCAGCCAAGAAGCCAGGGGGGAGCAGTTCTTC. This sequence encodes CASSQEARGEQFF.

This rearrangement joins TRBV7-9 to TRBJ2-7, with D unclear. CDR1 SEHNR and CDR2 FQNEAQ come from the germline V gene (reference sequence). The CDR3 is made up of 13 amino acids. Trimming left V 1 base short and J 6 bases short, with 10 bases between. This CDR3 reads CASSLEAATEQYF. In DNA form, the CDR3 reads TGTGCCAGCAGCTTAGAAGCAGCGACCGAGCAGTACTTC.

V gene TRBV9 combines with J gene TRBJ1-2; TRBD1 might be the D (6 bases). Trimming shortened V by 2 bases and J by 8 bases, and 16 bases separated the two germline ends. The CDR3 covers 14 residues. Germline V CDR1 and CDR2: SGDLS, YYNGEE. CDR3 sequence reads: CASSVGDTMVGYTF. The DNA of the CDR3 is TGTGCCAGCAGCGTGGGGGACACCATGGTCGGCTACACCTTC.

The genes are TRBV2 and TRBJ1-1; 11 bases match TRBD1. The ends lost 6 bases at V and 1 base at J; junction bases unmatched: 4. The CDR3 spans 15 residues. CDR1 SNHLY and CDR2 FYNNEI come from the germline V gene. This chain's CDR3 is CASRDRGHPNTEAFF. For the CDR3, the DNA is TGTGCCAGCAGGGACAGGGGGCACCCGAACACTGAAGCTTTCTTT.

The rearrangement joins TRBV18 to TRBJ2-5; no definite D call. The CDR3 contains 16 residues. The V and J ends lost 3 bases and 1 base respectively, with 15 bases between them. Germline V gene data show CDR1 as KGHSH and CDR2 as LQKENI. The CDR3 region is CASSPNRYQVQETQYF. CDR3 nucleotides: TGTGCCAGCTCACCCAACCGGTACCAGGTCCAAGAGACCCAGTACTTC.

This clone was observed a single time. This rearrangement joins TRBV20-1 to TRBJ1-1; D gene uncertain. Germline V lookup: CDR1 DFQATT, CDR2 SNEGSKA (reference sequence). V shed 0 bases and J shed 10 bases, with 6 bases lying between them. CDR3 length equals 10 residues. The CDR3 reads CSARDVVAFF. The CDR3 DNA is TGCAGTGCTAGAGATGTTGTAGCTTTCTTT.

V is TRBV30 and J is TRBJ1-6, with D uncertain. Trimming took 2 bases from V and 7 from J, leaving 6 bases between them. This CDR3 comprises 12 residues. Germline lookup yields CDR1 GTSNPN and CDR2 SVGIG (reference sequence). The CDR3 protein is CAWSSDNSPLHF. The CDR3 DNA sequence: TGTGCCTGGAGTTCAGACAATTCACCCCTCCACTTT.

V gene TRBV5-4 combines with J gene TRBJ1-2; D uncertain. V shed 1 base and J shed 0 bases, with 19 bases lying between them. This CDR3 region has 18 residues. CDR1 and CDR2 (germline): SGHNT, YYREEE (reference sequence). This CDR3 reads CASSLPSFGINPNYGYTF. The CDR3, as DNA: TGTGCCAGCAGCTTGCCCTCTTTTGGTATAAACCCTAACTATGGCTACACCTTC. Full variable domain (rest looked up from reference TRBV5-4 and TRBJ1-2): ETGVTQSPTHLIKTRGQQVTLRCSSQSGHNTVSWYQQALGQGPQFIFQYYREEENGRGNFPPRFSGLQFPNYSSELNVNALELDDSALYLCASSLPSFGINPNYGYTFGSGTRLTVV.

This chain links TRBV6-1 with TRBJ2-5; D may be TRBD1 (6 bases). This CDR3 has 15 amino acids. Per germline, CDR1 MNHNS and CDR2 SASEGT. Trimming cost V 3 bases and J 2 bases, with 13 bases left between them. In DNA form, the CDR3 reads TGTGCCAGCAGTGACAGGGGCCGAATGCAAGAGACCCAGTACTTC. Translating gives CASSDRGRMQETQYF.

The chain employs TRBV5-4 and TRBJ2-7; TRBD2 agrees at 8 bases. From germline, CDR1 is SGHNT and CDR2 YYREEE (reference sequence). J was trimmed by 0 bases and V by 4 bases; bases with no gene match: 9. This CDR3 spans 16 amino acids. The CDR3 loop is CASSTPTSGVSYEQYF. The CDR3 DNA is TGTGCCAGCAGCACCCCAACTAGCGGCGTCTCCTACGAGCAGTACTTC.

In DNA form, the CDR3 reads TGTGCCAGCAGCGTATCCGGGGACCCCTCGGGGAATGAGCAGTTCTTC. Protein: CASSVSGDPSGNEQFF. This chain uses TRBV9 with TRBJ2-1, with D possibly being TRBD1 or TRBD2 (5 bases each). Per the germline V gene, CDR1 is SGDLS and CDR2 is YYNGEE. The CDR3 consists of 16 residues. Trimming took off 1 base at V and 7 bases at J, with 18 bases between the two ends.

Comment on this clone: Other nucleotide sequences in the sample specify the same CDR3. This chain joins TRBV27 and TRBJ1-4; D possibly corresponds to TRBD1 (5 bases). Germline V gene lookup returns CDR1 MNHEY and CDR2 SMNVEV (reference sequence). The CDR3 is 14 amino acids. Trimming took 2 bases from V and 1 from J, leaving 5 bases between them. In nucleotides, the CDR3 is TGTGCCAGCAGTTTAAGGGGAACTAATGAAAAACTGTTTTTT. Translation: CASSLRGTNEKLFF.

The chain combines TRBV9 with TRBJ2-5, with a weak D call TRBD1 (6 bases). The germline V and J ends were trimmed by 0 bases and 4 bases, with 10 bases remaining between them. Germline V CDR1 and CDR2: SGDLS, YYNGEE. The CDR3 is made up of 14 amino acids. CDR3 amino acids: CASSVGEDRETQYF. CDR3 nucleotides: TGTGCCAGCAGCGTAGGAGAGGACAGAGAGACCCAGTACTTC.

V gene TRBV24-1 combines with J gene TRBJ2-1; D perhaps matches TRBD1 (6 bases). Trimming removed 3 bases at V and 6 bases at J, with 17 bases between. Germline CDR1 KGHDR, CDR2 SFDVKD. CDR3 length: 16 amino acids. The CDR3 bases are TGTGCCACCAGTGATGGGACATCCCGTGATTTCAATGAGCAGTTCTTC. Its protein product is CATSDGTSRDFNEQFF.